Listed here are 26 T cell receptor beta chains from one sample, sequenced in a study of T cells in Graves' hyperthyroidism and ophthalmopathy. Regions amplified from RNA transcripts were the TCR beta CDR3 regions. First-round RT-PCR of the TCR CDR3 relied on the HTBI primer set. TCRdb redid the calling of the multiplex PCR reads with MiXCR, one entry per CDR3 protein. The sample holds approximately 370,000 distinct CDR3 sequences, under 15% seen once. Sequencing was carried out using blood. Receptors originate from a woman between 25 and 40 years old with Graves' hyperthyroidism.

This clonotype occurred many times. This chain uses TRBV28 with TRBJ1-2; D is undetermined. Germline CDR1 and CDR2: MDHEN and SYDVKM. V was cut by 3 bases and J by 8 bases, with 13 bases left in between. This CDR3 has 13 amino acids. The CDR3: CASSFVESAGYTF. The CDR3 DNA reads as TGTGCCAGCAGTTTCGTCGAGTCGGCGGGCTACACCTTC.

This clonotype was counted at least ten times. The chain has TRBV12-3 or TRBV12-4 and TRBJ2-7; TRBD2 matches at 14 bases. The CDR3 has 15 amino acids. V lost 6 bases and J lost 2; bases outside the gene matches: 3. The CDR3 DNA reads TGTGCCAGCAGCACGACTAGCGGGAGGGCCTACGAGCAGTACTTC. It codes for CASSTTSGRAYEQYF.

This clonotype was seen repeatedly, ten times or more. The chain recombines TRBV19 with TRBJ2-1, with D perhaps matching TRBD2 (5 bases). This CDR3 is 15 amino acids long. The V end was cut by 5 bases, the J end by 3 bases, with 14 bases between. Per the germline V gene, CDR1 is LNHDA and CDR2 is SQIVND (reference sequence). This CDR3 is CASSPLRAVYNEQFF. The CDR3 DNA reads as TGTGCCAGTAGTCCCCTGAGGGCGGTCTACAATGAGCAGTTCTTC.

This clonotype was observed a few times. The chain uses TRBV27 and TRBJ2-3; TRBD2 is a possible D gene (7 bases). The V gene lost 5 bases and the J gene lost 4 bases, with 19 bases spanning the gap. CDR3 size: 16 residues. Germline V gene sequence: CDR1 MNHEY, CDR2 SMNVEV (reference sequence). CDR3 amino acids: CASSQQIRGAADTQYF. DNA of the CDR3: TGTGCCAGCAGTCAGCAGATCCGGGGGGCAGCAGATACGCAGTATTTT.

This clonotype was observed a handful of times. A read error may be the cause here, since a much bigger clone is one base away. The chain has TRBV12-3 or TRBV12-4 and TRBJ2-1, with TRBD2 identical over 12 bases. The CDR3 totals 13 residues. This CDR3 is CTSQTSGRGEQFF. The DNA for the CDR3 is TGTACCAGCCAGACTAGCGGGAGAGGTGAGCAGTTCTTC.

CDR3 nucleotide sequence: TGTGCCAGCTCAATCAACAGCGACTCTGGAAACACCATATATTTT. Its translation: CASSINSDSGNTIYF. This chain connects TRBV18 to TRBJ1-3; D ambiguous. CDR3 length: 15 residues. Trimming left V 5 bases short and J 0 bases short, with 11 bases between. Germline loops: CDR1 KGHSH, CDR2 LQKENI.

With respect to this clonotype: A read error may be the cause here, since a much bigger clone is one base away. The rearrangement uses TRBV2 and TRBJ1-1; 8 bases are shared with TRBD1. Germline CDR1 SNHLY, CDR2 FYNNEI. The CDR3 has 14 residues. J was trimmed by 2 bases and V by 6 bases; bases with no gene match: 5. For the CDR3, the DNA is TGTGCCAGCAGAGAACAGGGGGTTAACACTGAAGCTTTCTTT. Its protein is CASREQGVNTEAFF.

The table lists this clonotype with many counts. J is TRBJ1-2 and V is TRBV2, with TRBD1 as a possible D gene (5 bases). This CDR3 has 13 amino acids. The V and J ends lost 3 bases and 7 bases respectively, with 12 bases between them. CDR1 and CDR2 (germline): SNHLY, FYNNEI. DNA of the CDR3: TGTGCCAGCAGTGACAGGGTCCTATCTGGCTACACCTTC. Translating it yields CASSDRVLSGYTF.

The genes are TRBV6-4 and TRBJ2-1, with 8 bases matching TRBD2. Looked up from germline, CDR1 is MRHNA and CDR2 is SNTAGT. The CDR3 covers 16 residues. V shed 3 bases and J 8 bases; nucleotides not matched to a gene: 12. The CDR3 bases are TGTGCCAGCAGTGAAGAAGCGGGGGAGGGACGTGATGAGCAGTTCTTC. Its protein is CASSEEAGEGRDEQFF.

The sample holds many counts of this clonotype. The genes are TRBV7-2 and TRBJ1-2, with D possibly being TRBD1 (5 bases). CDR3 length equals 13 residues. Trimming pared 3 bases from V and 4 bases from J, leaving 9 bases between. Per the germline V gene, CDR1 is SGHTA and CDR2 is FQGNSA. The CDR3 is CASSFDGGYGYTF. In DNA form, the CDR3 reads TGTGCCAGCAGCTTCGACGGGGGCTATGGCTACACCTTC.

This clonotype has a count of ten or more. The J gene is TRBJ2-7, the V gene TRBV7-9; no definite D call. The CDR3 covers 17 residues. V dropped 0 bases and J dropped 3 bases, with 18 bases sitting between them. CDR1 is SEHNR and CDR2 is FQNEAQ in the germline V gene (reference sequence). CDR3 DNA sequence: TGTGCCAGCAGCTTAGCGAGCCCCGGCTACCTGGTCTACGAGCAGTACTTC. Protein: CASSLASPGYLVYEQYF.

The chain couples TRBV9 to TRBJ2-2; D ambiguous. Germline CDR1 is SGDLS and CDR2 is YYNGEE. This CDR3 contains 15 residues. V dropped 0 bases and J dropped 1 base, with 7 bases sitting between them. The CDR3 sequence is CASSVVGQNTGELFF. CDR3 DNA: TGTGCCAGCAGCGTAGTGGGCCAGAACACCGGGGAGCTGTTTTTT.

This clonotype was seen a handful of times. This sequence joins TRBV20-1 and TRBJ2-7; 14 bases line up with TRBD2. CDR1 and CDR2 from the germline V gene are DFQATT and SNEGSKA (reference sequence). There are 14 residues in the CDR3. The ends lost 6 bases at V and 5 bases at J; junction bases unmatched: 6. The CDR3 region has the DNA TGCAGTGCAAGGACTAGCGGGAGGTTGCACGAGCAGTACTTC. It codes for CSARTSGRLHEQYF.

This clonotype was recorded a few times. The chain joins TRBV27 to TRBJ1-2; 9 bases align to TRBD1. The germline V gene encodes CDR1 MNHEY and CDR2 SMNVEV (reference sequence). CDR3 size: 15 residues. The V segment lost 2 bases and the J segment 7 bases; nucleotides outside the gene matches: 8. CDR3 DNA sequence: TGTGCCAGCAGTTTAGTTGGGACAGGGCCGGGTGGCTACACCTTC. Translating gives CASSLVGTGPGGYTF.

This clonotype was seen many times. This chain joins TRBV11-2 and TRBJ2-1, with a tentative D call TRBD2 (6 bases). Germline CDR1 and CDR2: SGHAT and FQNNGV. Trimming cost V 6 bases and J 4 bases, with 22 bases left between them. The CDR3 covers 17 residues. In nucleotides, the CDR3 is TGTGCCAGCAGTATGGCGGGGATCCGGCCGGGGTACAATGAGCAGTTCTTC. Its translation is CASSMAGIRPGYNEQFF.

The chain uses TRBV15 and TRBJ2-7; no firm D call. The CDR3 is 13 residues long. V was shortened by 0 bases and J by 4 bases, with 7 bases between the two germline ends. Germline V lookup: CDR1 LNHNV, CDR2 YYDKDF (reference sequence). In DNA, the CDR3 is TGTGCCACCAGCAGAGACAGTGTTTACGAGCAGTACTTC. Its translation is CATSRDSVYEQYF.

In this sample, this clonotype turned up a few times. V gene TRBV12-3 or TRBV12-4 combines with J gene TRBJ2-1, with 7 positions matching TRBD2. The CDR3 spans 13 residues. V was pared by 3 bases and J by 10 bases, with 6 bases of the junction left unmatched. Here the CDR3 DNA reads TGTGCCAGCAGTTTGACTAGCCTGGGGGAGCAGTTCTTC. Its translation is CASSLTSLGEQFF.

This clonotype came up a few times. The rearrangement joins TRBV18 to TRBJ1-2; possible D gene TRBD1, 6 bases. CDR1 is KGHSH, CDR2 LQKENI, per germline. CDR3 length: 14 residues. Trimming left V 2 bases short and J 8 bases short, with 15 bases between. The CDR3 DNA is TGTGCCAGCTCACCAACAGGGATAGCGGAGGGCTACACCTTC. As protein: CASSPTGIAEGYTF.

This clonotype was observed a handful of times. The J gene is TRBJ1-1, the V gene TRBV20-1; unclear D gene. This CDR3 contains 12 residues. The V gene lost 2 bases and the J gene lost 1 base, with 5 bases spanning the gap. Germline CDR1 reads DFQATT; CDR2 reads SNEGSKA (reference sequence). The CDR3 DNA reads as TGCAGTGCTAGAATGCGGAACACTGAAGCTTTCTTT. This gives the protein CSARMRNTEAFF.

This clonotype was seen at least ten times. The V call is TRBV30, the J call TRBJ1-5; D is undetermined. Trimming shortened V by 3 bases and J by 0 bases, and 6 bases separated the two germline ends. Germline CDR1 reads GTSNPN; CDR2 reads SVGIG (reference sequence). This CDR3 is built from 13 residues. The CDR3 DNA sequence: TGTGCCTGGAGCTCGGATAGCAATCAGCCCCAGCATTTT. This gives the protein CAWSSDSNQPQHF.

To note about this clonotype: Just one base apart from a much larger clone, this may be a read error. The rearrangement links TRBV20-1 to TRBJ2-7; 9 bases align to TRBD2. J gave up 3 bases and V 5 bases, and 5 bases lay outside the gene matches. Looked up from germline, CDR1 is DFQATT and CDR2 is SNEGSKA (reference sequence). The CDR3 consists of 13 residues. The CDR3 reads CSAGASGDYEQYF. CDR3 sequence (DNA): TGCAGTGCTGGGGCTAGCGGGGACTACGAGCAGTACTTC.

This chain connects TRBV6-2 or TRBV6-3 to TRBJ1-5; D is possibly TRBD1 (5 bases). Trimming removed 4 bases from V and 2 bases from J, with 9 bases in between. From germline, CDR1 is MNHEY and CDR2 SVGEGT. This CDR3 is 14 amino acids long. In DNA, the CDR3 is TGTGCCAGCAGTTCTCAGGGACGCAATCAGCCCCAGCATTTT. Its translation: CASSSQGRNQPQHF.

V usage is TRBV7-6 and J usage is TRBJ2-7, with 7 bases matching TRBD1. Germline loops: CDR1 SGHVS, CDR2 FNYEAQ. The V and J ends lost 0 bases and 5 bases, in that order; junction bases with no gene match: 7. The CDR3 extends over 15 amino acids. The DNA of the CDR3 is TGTGCCAGCAGCTTAGCGAGACAGGGTAATGACGAGCAGTACTTC. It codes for CASSLARQGNDEQYF.

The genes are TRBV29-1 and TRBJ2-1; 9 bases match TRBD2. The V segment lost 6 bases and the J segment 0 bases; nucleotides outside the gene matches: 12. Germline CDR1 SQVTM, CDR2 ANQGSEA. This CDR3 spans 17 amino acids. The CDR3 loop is CSVAPSGTKSSYNEQFF. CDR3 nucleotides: TGCAGCGTCGCCCCTAGCGGGACTAAAAGCTCCTACAATGAGCAGTTCTTC.

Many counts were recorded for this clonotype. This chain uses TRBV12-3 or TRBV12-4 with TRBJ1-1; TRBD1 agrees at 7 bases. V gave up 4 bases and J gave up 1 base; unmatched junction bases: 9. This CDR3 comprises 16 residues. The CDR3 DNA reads TGTGCCAGCAGTTCCACAGGGGTTGATCCGAACACTGAAGCTTTCTTT. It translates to CASSSTGVDPNTEAFF.

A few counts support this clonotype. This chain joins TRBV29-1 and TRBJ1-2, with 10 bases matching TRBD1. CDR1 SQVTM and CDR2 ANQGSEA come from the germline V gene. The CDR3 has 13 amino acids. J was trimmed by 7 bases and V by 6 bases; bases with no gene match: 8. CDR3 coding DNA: TGCAGCGTCCTTACCGACAGGGGGCCTGGCTACACCTTC. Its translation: CSVLTDRGPGYTF.